This T cell receptor (beta chain) appears in the sequencing data of a study of cytomegalovirus exposure and HLA in healthy donors. Sequencing was performed with immunoSEQ multiplex PCR; in TCRdb, only in-frame clones are kept and a portion is missing. The table has roughly 130,000 clones, almost 90% seen once. Study observations and caveats: Through in vitro validation, a few CMV-associated chains were shown to be specific for CMV antigens.

As concerns this clone: Antigen: not known.

The TCR sequence derives from a man aged 25-45 years in good health and CMV-seronegative. The sequencing sample was made of PBMCs.

In DNA, the CDR3 is TGTGCCAGCAACCCCGGGACTAGCGGGAGATATGAGCAGTTCTTC. The encoded protein is CASNPGTSGRYEQFF. The V call is TRBV7-9, the J call TRBJ2-1, with 14 bases identical to TRBD2. Losses at the gene ends were 7 bases for V and 8 bases for J; bases not matched to a gene: 7. Germline values: CDR1 SEHNR, CDR2 FQNEAQ (reference sequence). The CDR3 is made up of 15 amino acids.